Shown below are 21 T cell receptor beta chains from a single sample sequenced in a study of long-term antiretroviral therapy in people with HIV (dated 2022 in TCRdb). The immunoSEQ hsTCRB v3.0 assay was used at survey level resolution to sequence the TRB variable region. Imported from immuneACCESS, the table was reduced by TCRdb to in-frame sequences with V and J called. These copies leave out some clones; in studies compared against another copy, an unresolved V gene accounts for under half, and the cause of the remainder is not known. Here the sample has about 35,000 clones; roughly 80% occur a single time. Clones ranked in the top ten supply 7% to 7.5% of the sample. Sequencing was performed on unsorted PBMCs, taken 2 years after starting antiretroviral therapy. The receptors stem from a woman in her forties or fifties with HIV.

This clone came up once. The chain employs TRBV27 and TRBJ1-5; a weak D match, TRBD1 (6 bases). The germline V gene encodes CDR1 MNHEY and CDR2 SMNVEV (reference sequence). V shed 8 bases and J shed 5 bases, with 25 bases lying between them. The CDR3 loop spans 17 amino acids. The CDR3: CASGNRWGARGDQPQHF. CDR3 bases: TGTGCCAGCGGAAACCGATGGGGGGCGCGCGGCGATCAGCCCCAGCATTTT.

The chain uses TRBV20-1 and TRBJ2-7, with D tentatively TRBD2 (6 bases). The germline CDR1 and CDR2 sequences are DFQATT and SNEGSKA (reference sequence). CDR3 length: 11 amino acids. V was shortened by 3 bases and J by 6 bases, with 9 bases between the two germline ends. Here the CDR3 DNA reads TGCAGTGCTAGTCGAGCGGGCGAGCAGTACGTC. This gives the protein CSASRAGEQYV.

This clone appeared a few times. The chain combines TRBV7-9 with TRBJ1-2; 7 bases agree with TRBD1. Germline values: CDR1 SEHNR, CDR2 FQNEAQ (reference sequence). This CDR3 region has 13 residues. V shed 5 bases and J 2 bases; nucleotides not matched to a gene: 2. Here the CDR3 DNA reads TGTGCCAGCAGCATACAGGGGAACTATGGCTACACCTTC. Its protein product is CASSIQGNYGYTF.

The chain combines TRBV30 with TRBJ2-2; the match to TRBD1 covers 8 bases. The length of the CDR3 is 16 residues. Germline trimming cut 2 bases from V and 5 bases from J; bases unmatched to any gene: 10. Germline V gene sequence: CDR1 GTSNPN, CDR2 SVGIG (reference sequence). The CDR3 loop reads CAWSPRTGRRTGELFF. The DNA of the CDR3 is TGTGCCTGGAGTCCCAGGACAGGGAGGAGGACCGGGGAGCTGTTTTTT.

In nucleotides, the CDR3 is TGCAGCGTGGTGGGACAGCCTGGAAACACCATATATTTT. The encoded protein is CSVVGQPGNTIYF. The chain recombines TRBV29-1 with TRBJ1-3; TRBD1 matches 7 bases. The V gene end was trimmed by 6 bases and the J gene end by 2 bases; junction bases not matched to a gene: 4. The CDR3 spans 13 residues. Germline V gives CDR1 SQVTM, CDR2 ANQGSEA. Filled out from reference TRBV29-1 and TRBJ1-3, the complete variable domain reads SAVISQKPSRDICQRGTSLTIQCQVDSQVTMMFWYRQQPGQSLTLIATANQGSEATYESGFVIDKFPISRPNLTFSTLTVSNMSPEDSSIYLCSVVGQPGNTIYFGEGSWLTVV.

This clone was seen a handful of times. The rearrangement links TRBV5-5 to TRBJ1-4; D is perhaps TRBD1 (5 bases). The CDR3 extends over 17 amino acids. CDR1 and CDR2 from the germline V gene are SGHKS and YYEKEE (reference sequence). Deletions cut 4 bases from V and 0 bases from J, with 16 bases between. For the CDR3, the DNA is TGTGCCAGCAGCGCTTTGTCGGGCAGGGCAACTAATGAAAAACTGTTTTTT. This encodes CASSALSGRATNEKLFF.

The J gene is TRBJ2-2, the V gene TRBV5-1, with 8 nucleotides matching TRBD2. The V gene end was trimmed by 2 bases and the J gene end by 4 bases; junction bases not matched to a gene: 7. The CDR3 contains 16 residues. The germline gives CDR1 SGHRS, CDR2 YFSETQ. CDR3 in amino acids: CASSFGSGKLTGELFF. Written as DNA, the CDR3 is TGCGCCAGCAGCTTCGGTAGCGGGAAACTCACCGGGGAGCTGTTTTTT. Variable domain in full (rest from reference TRBV5-1 and TRBJ2-2): KAGVTQTPRYLIKTRGQQVTLSCSPISGHRSVSWYQQTPGQGLQFLFEYFSETQRNKGNFPGRFSGRQFSNSRSEMNVSTLELGDSALYLCASSFGSGKLTGELFFGEGSRLTVL.

The chain recombines TRBV7-6 with TRBJ2-2, with a possible D match to TRBD1 (6 bases). The CDR3 has 16 residues. Trimming shortened V by 4 bases and J by 2 bases, and 14 bases separated the two germline ends. CDR1 is SGHVS, CDR2 FNYEAQ, per germline. CDR3 sequence: CASSSYRTANTGELFF. Here the CDR3 DNA reads TGTGCCAGCAGCTCGTATCGGACAGCTAACACCGGGGAGCTGTTTTTT.

The V call is TRBV6-6, the J call TRBJ1-4; perhaps TRBD1 as D (5 bases). V dropped 5 bases and J dropped 7 bases, with 17 bases sitting between them. The CDR3 has 15 amino acids. Looked up from germline, CDR1 is MNHNY and CDR2 is SVGAGI (reference sequence). CDR3 sequence: CASSPPQGDFEKLFF. The CDR3 bases are TGTGCCAGCAGTCCGCCGCAGGGAGACTTTGAAAAACTGTTTTTT.

The chain couples TRBV5-5 to TRBJ2-1; 13 bases are shared with TRBD2. Germline V lookup: CDR1 SGHKS, CDR2 YYEKEE (reference sequence). The CDR3 consists of 16 residues. The V and J ends lost 4 bases and 4 bases, in that order; junction bases with no gene match: 5. The CDR3 DNA follows: TGTGCCAGCAGCCCCACTAGCGGGGGGGGATACAATGAGCAGTTCTTC. Its protein product is CASSPTSGGGYNEQFF.

The chain is built from TRBV11-1 and TRBJ2-1; 7 bases map to TRBD1. Trimming removed 5 bases from V and 4 bases from J; junction bases left unmatched: 11. Germline V lookup: CDR1 SGHAT, CDR2 FQDESV (reference sequence). This CDR3 is 16 amino acids long. CDR3 DNA sequence: TGTGCCAGCAGCCACTCACGACAGGGCGCTTACAATGAGCAGTTCTTC. This gives the protein CASSHSRQGAYNEQFF.

This clone was counted only a few times. This chain joins TRBV27 and TRBJ1-5, with D perhaps matching TRBD1 (5 bases). The germline V gene has CDR1 MNHEY and CDR2 SMNVEV (reference sequence). This CDR3 is 14 amino acids long. Trimming took off 3 bases at V and 5 bases at J, with 11 bases between the two ends. The CDR3 sequence is CASSFGEGYQPQHF. For the CDR3, the DNA is TGTGCCAGCAGTTTTGGGGAGGGGTATCAGCCCCAGCATTTT.

The CDR3 coding sequence is TGTGCCAGCAAAAAACAGGGGAACACTGAAGCTTTCTTT. Protein product: CASKKQGNTEAFF. The chain uses TRBV18 and TRBJ1-1, with TRBD1 as a possible D gene (6 bases). This CDR3 contains 13 residues. The V and J ends lost 8 bases and 1 base respectively, with 11 bases between them. Germline V gene lookup returns CDR1 KGHSH and CDR2 LQKENI.

The chain joins TRBV30 to TRBJ1-2, with no clear D. The length of the CDR3 is 15 residues. Germline CDR1 and CDR2: GTSNPN and SVGIG (reference sequence). Trimming stripped 2 bases from V and 3 bases from J, with 16 bases between. The CDR3 nucleotides are TGTGCCTGGAGTCTCAGTATCGACGGATACTATGGCTACACCTTC. It yields the protein CAWSLSIDGYYGYTF. Together with reference TRBV30 and TRBJ1-2, the CDR3 gives the full variable domain: SQTIHQWPATLVQPVGSPLSLECTVEGTSNPNLYWYRQAAGRGLQLLFYSVGIGQISSEVPQNLSASRPQDRQFILSSKKLLLSDSGFYLCAWSLSIDGYYGYTFGSGTRLTVV.

DNA of the CDR3: TGTGCCAGCAAAGGGGGCGCCGGGGAGCTGTTTTTT. This gives the protein CASKGGAGELFF. The chain employs TRBV7-3 and TRBJ2-2; TRBD1 matches at 7 bases. The J segment lost 6 bases and the V segment lost 7 bases, leaving 2 bases of the junction unmatched. The CDR3 runs 12 residues. Germline CDR1 reads SGHTA; CDR2 reads FQGTGA. Full variable domain (remainder filled in from reference TRBV7-3 and TRBJ2-2): GAGVSQTPSNKVTEKGKYVELRCDPISGHTALYWYRQSLGQGPEFLIYFQGTGAADDSGLPNDRFFAVRPEGSVSTLKIQRTERGDSAVYLCASKGGAGELFFGEGSRLTVL.

The chain employs TRBV11-2 and TRBJ1-1; no definite D call. Trimming stripped 5 bases from V and 3 bases from J, with 4 bases between. The CDR3 has 11 residues. The germline gives CDR1 SGHAT, CDR2 FQNNGV. The CDR3 loop is CASSRDTEAFF. CDR3 DNA sequence: TGTGCCAGCAGCCGGGACACTGAAGCTTTCTTT.

The V call is TRBV23-1, the J call TRBJ2-7; D unclear. TRBV23-1 is designated an ORF whose function remains uncertain. The CDR3 loop spans 13 amino acids. V was shortened by 9 bases and J by 5 bases, with 17 bases between the two germline ends. CDR3 protein: CASKMDGPHEQYV. In nucleotides, the CDR3 is TGCGCCAGTAAAATGGACGGCCCCCACGAGCAGTACGTC.

This clone was detected only once. This chain uses TRBV30 with TRBJ2-1, with 11 bases that match TRBD2. The trim removed 5 bases at V and 7 bases at J, leaving 4 bases unmatched. CDR3 length: 13 residues. Looked up from germline, CDR1 is GTSNPN and CDR2 is SVGIG (reference sequence). The CDR3 is CAWWASGGNEQFF. The CDR3 DNA reads as TGTGCCTGGTGGGCTAGCGGGGGGAATGAGCAGTTCTTC.

The chain carries TRBV21-1 and TRBJ2-7; TRBD1, the table's D call, lacks a check against the DNA. TRBV21-1 is given as a pseudogene. The CDR3 covers 16 residues. CDR3 sequence (DNA): TGTGCCAGCAGCACCCGACCAGGGACAGACTACTACGAGCAGTACGTC. Its translation: CASSTRPGTDYYEQYV.

This chain joins TRBV19 and TRBJ2-6; TRBD2 aligns across 7 bases. In germline, CDR1 is LNHDA, CDR2 SQIVND (reference sequence). After removal of 6 bases from V and 2 bases from J, the junction contained 7 bases not matched to a gene. This CDR3 has 16 amino acids. CDR3 region: CASSRSGAPGANVLTF. CDR3 in DNA: TGTGCCAGTAGCAGGAGCGGGGCACCTGGGGCCAACGTCCTGACTTTC.

The CDR3, as DNA: TGTGCCTGGAGGTTTACTAGCGGGGGGATAGGTGAGCAGTTCTTC. This translates into CAWRFTSGGIGEQFF. The chain couples TRBV30 to TRBJ2-1; 12 nucleotides align to TRBD2. The CDR3 covers 15 residues. The germline CDR1 and CDR2 sequences are GTSNPN and SVGIG (reference sequence). Trimming cost V 3 bases and J 9 bases; bases outside gene matches: 9.